The T cell receptor beta chain described here comes from a study of shared clonotypes between healthy human individuals. Produced via immunoSEQ multiplex PCR; TCRdb's table is partial and in-frame only. Of roughly 1.4 million clones in the sample, roughly 98.5% were seen once. This receptor was taken from a young man in good health. The sample taken for sequencing was naive CD4+ T cells sorted from blood. Regarding subset: CD45RA+ positively selected.

The CDR3 bases are TGCGCCAGCAGCTTAGTCCCGAGCTCCTACGAGCAGTACTTC. It specifies CASSLVPSSYEQYF. The rearrangement uses TRBV5-1 and TRBJ2-7; no clear D. Germline CDR1 SGHRS, CDR2 YFSETQ. Trimming took 2 bases from V and 0 from J, leaving 9 bases between them. This CDR3 has 14 residues.